The 10 T cell receptor beta chains listed next were all sequenced from one sample in a study of neoadjuvant nivolumab and ipilimumab in lung cancer. Assay used: immunoSEQ multiplex PCR; TCRdb lists only in-frame clones, some missing. The sample shows 20,000 to 25,000 clones, approximately 81% of them seen only once. Sequencing was performed on peripheral blood, taken before neoadjuvant nivolumab, alone or with ipilimumab. These receptors all come from an adult with non-small cell lung cancer.

The chain employs TRBV18 and TRBJ1-4; D gene uncertain. The V gene's germline CDR1 is KGHSH and CDR2 LQKENI. CDR3 length equals 16 residues. V was cut by 6 bases and J by 5 bases, with 19 bases left in between. Here the CDR3 reads CASSPRLVQTNEKLFF. CDR3 bases: TGTGCCAGCTCGCCCCGGTTGGTTCAGACGAATGAAAAACTGTTTTTT. The full variable domain, rest sourced from reference TRBV18 and TRBJ1-4, is NAGVMQNPRHLVRRRGQEARLRCSPMKGHSHVYWYRQLPEEGLKFMVYLQKENIIDESGMPKERFSAEFPKEGPSILRIQQVVRGDSAAYFCASSPRLVQTNEKLFFGSGTQLSVL.

The gene calls are TRBV28 and TRBJ2-3; TRBD2 aligns across 9 bases. V was pared by 2 bases and J by 3 bases, with 3 bases of the junction left unmatched. CDR1 and CDR2 (germline): MDHEN, SYDVKM. The CDR3 has 15 amino acids. The CDR3 loop is CASSLRREGTDTQYF. CDR3 bases: TGTGCCAGCAGTTTACGGCGGGAGGGAACAGATACGCAGTATTTT.

This clone appeared once. One end of the junction does not line up with germline, which may come from a read error. The chain uses TRBV7-2 and TRBJ2-5; either TRBD1 or TRBD2 may supply D (5 bases each). CDR1 is SGHTA, CDR2 FQGNSA, per germline. This CDR3 contains 13 residues. CDR3 in DNA: TGTGCCAGCAGCTTAGGGGAACCGGGACCCCTGGACTTC. This gives the protein CASSLGEPGPLDF. Full variable domain (outside the CDR3, taken from reference TRBV7-2 and TRBJ2-5): GAGVSQSPSNKVTEKGKDVELRCDPISGHTALYWYRQSLGQGLEFLIYFQGNSAPDKSGLPSDRFSAERTGGSVSTLTIQRTQQEDSAVYLCASSLGEPGPLDFGPGTRLLVL.

The chain combines TRBV7-9 with TRBJ2-3; unclear D gene. Deletions cut 4 bases from V and 9 bases from J, with 11 bases between. Germline CDR1 SEHNR, CDR2 FQNEAQ (reference sequence). The CDR3 totals 12 residues. As DNA, the CDR3 is TGTGCCAGCAGCTATGGGGTGGGCACGCAGTATTTT. This sequence encodes CASSYGVGTQYF.

This chain connects TRBV29-1 to TRBJ1-4; 10 positions agree with TRBD1. Looked up from germline, CDR1 is SQVTM and CDR2 is ANQGSEA. The CDR3 contains 13 residues. V gave up 7 bases and J gave up 5 bases; unmatched junction bases: 4. CDR3 in DNA: TGCAGCGGCGGACAGGGGGGGAATGAAAAACTGTTTTTT. This translates into CSGGQGGNEKLFF.

V usage is TRBV7-2 and J usage is TRBJ2-3, with 10 bases lining up with TRBD1. CDR1 and CDR2 from the germline V gene are SGHTA and FQGNSA. The V segment lost 5 bases and the J segment 7 bases; nucleotides outside the gene matches: 9. CDR3 length equals 15 residues. The CDR3 loop reads CASSQLTGGLYTQYF. DNA of the CDR3: TGTGCCAGCAGCCAGTTGACAGGGGGCTTATATACGCAGTATTTT.

This clone was seen only once. The chain combines TRBV18 with TRBJ1-2; 8 bases align to TRBD1. This CDR3 has 14 residues. The V gene's germline CDR1 is KGHSH and CDR2 LQKENI. V was clipped by 3 bases and J by 4 bases; unmatched bases: 4. The CDR3 region has the DNA TGTGCCAGCTCACCCCGACAGGGGTCCTATGGCTACACCTTC. Encoded protein: CASSPRQGSYGYTF.

V and J are TRBV7-2 and TRBJ1-2; D is undetermined. This CDR3 region has 13 residues. The germline CDR1 and CDR2 sequences are SGHTA and FQGNSA. V was cut by 8 bases and J by 4 bases, with 14 bases left in between. CDR3 in amino acids: CASFRGIGYGYTF. In DNA, the CDR3 is TGTGCCAGCTTCCGAGGGATTGGCTATGGCTACACCTTC.

CDR3 region: CASSAQGGSGETQYF. The CDR3 nucleotides read TGTGCCAGCAGCGCTCAGGGGGGAAGCGGAGAGACCCAGTACTTC. This sequence joins TRBV7-2 and TRBJ2-5; possibly TRBD1 for D (7 bases). The ends were cut back, 5 bases at V and 4 bases at J, with 17 bases in the middle. The CDR3 totals 15 residues. Looked up from germline, CDR1 is SGHTA and CDR2 is FQGNSA.

This clone has more than one count but fewer than ten. The chain carries TRBV19 and TRBJ1-2; 10 bases map to TRBD1. V shed 0 bases and J 9 bases; nucleotides not matched to a gene: 7. Germline V gives CDR1 LNHDA, CDR2 SQIVND (reference sequence). The CDR3 runs 15 residues. This CDR3 reads CASSIDLVTGGSYTF. The CDR3 coding sequence is TGTGCCAGTAGTATAGATCTGGTGACAGGGGGCAGCTACACCTTC.